The entry below gives a single T cell receptor (beta chain) sequence along with its context. The table came from immunoSEQ multiplex PCR; TCRdb's copy has only in-frame clones and leaves some out. The table shows under 8,500 clones, with 60% to 75% occurring only once. This sample is drawn from a study of neoadjuvant anti-PD-1 for oral cavity cancer. Germline V CDR1 and CDR2: SGDLS, YYNGEE. V trimming: 3 bases; J trimming: 3 bases; junction bases outside the gene matches: 8. This CDR3 is 15 amino acids long. The time point denotes: after neoadjuvant nivolumab, at surgical resection. The TCR originated in a person aged 40 to 85 with oral cavity squamous cell carcinoma. The chain joins TRBV9 to TRBJ1-1; the match to TRBD1 covers 7 bases. Here the sequenced sample was PBMCs, taken after nivolumab (anti-PD-1) treatment. In DNA form, the CDR3 reads TGTGCCAGCAGCGGGCGACAGGGATCATACACTGAAGCTTTCTTT. It specifies CASSGRQGSYTEAFF.